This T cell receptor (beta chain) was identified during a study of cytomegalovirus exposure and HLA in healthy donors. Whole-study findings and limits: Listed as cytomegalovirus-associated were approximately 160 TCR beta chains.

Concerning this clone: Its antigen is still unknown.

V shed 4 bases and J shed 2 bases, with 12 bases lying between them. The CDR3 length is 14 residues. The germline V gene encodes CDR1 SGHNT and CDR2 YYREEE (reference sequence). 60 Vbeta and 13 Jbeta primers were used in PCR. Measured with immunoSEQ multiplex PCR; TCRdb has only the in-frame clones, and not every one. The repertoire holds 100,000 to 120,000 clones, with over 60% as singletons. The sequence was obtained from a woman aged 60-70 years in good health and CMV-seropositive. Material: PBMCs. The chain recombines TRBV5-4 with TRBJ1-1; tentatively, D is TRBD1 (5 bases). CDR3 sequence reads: CASSQTDFNTEAFF. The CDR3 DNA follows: TGTGCCAGCAGCCAGACAGACTTTAACACTGAAGCTTTCTTT.